This record concerns one T cell receptor (beta chain) sequence. Distinct nucleotide sequences in the sample also encode this CDR3. CDR3 length: 11 amino acids. V lost 6 bases and J 4 bases, leaving 9 bases between the germline ends. Germline-derived CDR1 and CDR2 are SQVTM and ANQGSEA. In the original analysis: Estimates of nucleated cell counts were drawn from the amplification of reference gene primers. Libraries were prepared by immunoSEQ multiplex PCR; TCRdb keeps only in-frame clonotypes and omits some of them. D and trimming come from the DNA, and the V and J calls and clone size come from that table. Among 250,000 to 300,000 clones listed, around 83% were seen once. The sample comes from a study of blood T cell repertoires in COVID-19. About the study: Collection of acute and convalescent COVID-19 samples took place in the United States, Italy and Spain. The cDNA or gDNA used as material had been derived from T cells, B-cell-depleted T cells, or PBMCs.

Individuals drawn from approximately 26 US areas were roughly 18 to 89 years old. The sequencing sample was made of PBMCs or T cells enriched from blood (not recorded which). The TCR comes from a woman aged 45-65 years who had been exposed to COVID-19. The chain combines TRBV29-1 with TRBJ1-2; TRBD1 might be the D (6 bases). CDR3 loop: CSVQGPYGYTF. The DNA of the CDR3 is TGCAGCGTACAGGGTCCCTATGGCTACACCTTC. Using reference TRBV29-1 and TRBJ1-2 for the parts outside the CDR3, the full variable domain is SAVISQKPSRDICQRGTSLTIQCQVDSQVTMMFWYRQQPGQSLTLIATANQGSEATYESGFVIDKFPISRPNLTFSTLTVSNMSPEDSSIYLCSVQGPYGYTFGSGTRLTVV.